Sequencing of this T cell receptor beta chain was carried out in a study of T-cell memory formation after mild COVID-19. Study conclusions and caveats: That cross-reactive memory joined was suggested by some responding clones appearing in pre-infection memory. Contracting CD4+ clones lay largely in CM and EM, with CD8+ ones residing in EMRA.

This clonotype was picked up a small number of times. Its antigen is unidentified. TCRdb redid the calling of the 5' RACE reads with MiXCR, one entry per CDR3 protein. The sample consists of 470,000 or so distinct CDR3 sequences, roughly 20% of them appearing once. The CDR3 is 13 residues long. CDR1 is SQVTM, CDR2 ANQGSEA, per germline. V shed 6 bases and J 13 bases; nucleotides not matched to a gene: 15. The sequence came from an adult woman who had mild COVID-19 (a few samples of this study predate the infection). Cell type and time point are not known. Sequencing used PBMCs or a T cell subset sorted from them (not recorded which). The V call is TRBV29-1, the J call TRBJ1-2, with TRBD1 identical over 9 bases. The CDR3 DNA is TGCAGCGTAGATGAAGACAGGGGGGCTGGGGGCACCTTC. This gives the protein CSVDEDRGAGGTF.